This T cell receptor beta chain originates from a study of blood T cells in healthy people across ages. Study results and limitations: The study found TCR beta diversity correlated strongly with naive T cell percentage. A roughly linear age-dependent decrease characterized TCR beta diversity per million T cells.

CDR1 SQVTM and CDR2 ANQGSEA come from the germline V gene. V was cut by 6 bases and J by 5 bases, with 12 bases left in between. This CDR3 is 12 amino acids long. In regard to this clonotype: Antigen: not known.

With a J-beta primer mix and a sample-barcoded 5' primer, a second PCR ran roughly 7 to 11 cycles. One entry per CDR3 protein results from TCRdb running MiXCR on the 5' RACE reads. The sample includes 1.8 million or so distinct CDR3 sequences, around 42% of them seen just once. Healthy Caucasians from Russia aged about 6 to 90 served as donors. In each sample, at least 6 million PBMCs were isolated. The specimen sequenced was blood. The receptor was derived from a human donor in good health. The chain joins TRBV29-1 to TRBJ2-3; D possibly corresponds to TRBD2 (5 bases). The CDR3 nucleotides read TGCAGCGTCGGGAAGGAGGAAGATACGCAGTATTTT. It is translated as CSVGKEEDTQYF.